One sample yielded the 18 T cell receptor beta chains listed below, sequenced in a study of cytomegalovirus exposure and HLA in healthy donors. The PCR used 60 Vbeta and 13 Jbeta primers. Assay used: immunoSEQ multiplex PCR; TCRdb lists only in-frame clones, some missing. This table has almost 200,000 clones, 85% appearing once. The specimen sequenced was PBMCs. The receptors here all came from a woman between 50 and 59 years old in good health and CMV-seronegative.

The chain has TRBV5-1 and TRBJ2-3; D ambiguous. The CDR3 has 13 residues. The V end lost 0 bases, the J end lost 5 bases, and 7 bases lay between the germline ends. CDR1 and CDR2 (germline): SGHRS, YFSETQ. The CDR3 protein is CASSLGGEDTQYF. The CDR3 DNA is TGCGCCAGCAGCTTGGGCGGCGAAGATACGCAGTATTTT.

The chain combines TRBV15 with TRBJ1-6; 7 bases match TRBD1. Germline lookup yields CDR1 LNHNV and CDR2 YYDKDF (reference sequence). The CDR3 runs to 13 residues. The trim removed 6 bases at V and 7 bases at J, leaving 3 bases unmatched. CDR3 loop: CATRGTVNSPLHF. CDR3 DNA sequence: TGTGCCACCAGGGGGACAGTCAATTCACCCCTCCACTTT.

This chain links TRBV6-1 with TRBJ2-1; possibly TRBD1 for D (5 bases). This CDR3 comprises 15 residues. Germline lookup yields CDR1 MNHNS and CDR2 SASEGT. Trimming cost V 0 bases and J 7 bases, with 13 bases left between them. CDR3 loop: CASSEASRVSNEQFF. CDR3 nucleotide sequence: TGTGCCAGCAGTGAAGCGTCCAGGGTATCGAATGAGCAGTTCTTC.

Only one count was recorded for this clone. This chain connects TRBV6-1 to TRBJ1-5, with TRBD1 as a possible D gene (5 bases). Germline-derived CDR1 and CDR2 are MNHNS and SASEGT. The CDR3 is 17 residues long. With 0 bases removed from V and 0 bases from J, the gap between germline ends came to 12 bases. This chain's CDR3 is CASSEALGGTSNQPQHF. The CDR3 DNA reads as TGTGCCAGCAGTGAAGCGTTGGGCGGGACTAGCAATCAGCCCCAGCATTTT.

This clone has a handful of counts. The V and J genes are TRBV6-9 and TRBJ2-7, with 7 nucleotides matching TRBD1. The germline V gene encodes CDR1 MNHGY and CDR2 SVAAGI. J was trimmed by 4 bases and V by 7 bases; bases with no gene match: 16. The CDR3 sequence is 16 residues long. The CDR3 is CASTYPGQGDRYEQYF. The DNA for the CDR3 is TGTGCCAGCACTTACCCGGGGCAGGGGGATAGGTACGAGCAGTACTTC.

The J gene is TRBJ1-1, the V gene TRBV7-9; tentatively, D is TRBD1 (5 bases). Between the trimmed V and J ends, which lost 5 bases and 1 base, there was a span of 8 bases. Looked up from germline, CDR1 is SEHNR and CDR2 is FQNEAQ (reference sequence). The CDR3 is 13 amino acids. The CDR3 sequence: CASSRRENTEAFF. In DNA, the CDR3 is TGTGCCAGCAGCCGCAGGGAGAACACTGAAGCTTTCTTT.

The CDR3 protein is CASTLNRRYEQFF. CDR3 bases: TGTGCCAGCACTTTAAACCGGCGGTATGAGCAGTTCTTC. V is TRBV7-8 and J is TRBJ2-1; D call uncertain. CDR3 length: 13 residues. Deletions cut 7 bases from V and 8 bases from J, with 15 bases between. CDR1 SGHVS and CDR2 FQNEAQ come from the germline V gene.

The rearrangement links TRBV29-1 to TRBJ2-3, with 12 bases aligning to TRBD2. CDR1 is SQVTM and CDR2 is ANQGSEA in the germline V gene. CDR3 length: 16 residues. V lost 1 base and J lost 3; bases outside the gene matches: 5. CDR3 in amino acids: CSVEAASGRVTDTQYF. The CDR3 DNA sequence: TGCAGCGTTGAAGCCGCTAGCGGGAGGGTTACAGATACGCAGTATTTT.

This chain links TRBV7-8 with TRBJ2-7; TRBD1 aligns across 9 bases. The CDR3 is 15 residues long. Germline CDR1 SGHVS, CDR2 FQNEAQ. V trimming: 5 bases; J trimming: 4 bases; junction bases outside the gene matches: 9. The CDR3 is CASSPFTGGVYEQYF. The CDR3 DNA reads TGTGCCAGCAGCCCATTTACAGGGGGCGTATACGAGCAGTACTTC.

The chain joins TRBV21-1 to TRBJ2-2; TRBD1 reflects the table's D call only, with no check against the DNA. TRBV21-1 is given as a pseudogene. The CDR3 is 15 amino acids. DNA of the CDR3: TGTGCCAGCAGCAAAGCGCTTGGGGCCCAAGGGGAGCTGTTTTTT. It encodes CASSKALGAQGELFF.

The genes are TRBV7-9 and TRBJ1-3; 10 bases are a match to TRBD1. Germline CDR1 SEHNR, CDR2 FQNEAQ (reference sequence). After removal of 5 bases from V and 3 bases from J, the junction contained 4 bases not matched to a gene. The CDR3 contains 15 residues. CDR3 in amino acids: CASSTRTGGGNTIYF. Here the CDR3 DNA reads TGTGCCAGCAGCACCAGGACAGGGGGTGGAAACACCATATATTTT.

Points on this clone: Sequence at one end of the junction differs from germline and may be a read error. This chain connects TRBV7-2 to TRBJ2-5, with a possible D match to TRBD2 (6 bases). The germline V gene encodes CDR1 SGHTA and CDR2 FQGNSA. This CDR3 has 14 amino acids. This CDR3 reads CASSPTGLQGTQYF. The CDR3 DNA reads TGTGCCAGCAGCCCCACGGGACTGCAAGGGACCCAGTACTTC.

The rearrangement uses TRBV5-4 and TRBJ2-3; 8 nucleotides match TRBD1. This CDR3 contains 16 residues. Trimming cost V 2 bases and J 4 bases; bases outside gene matches: 9. Germline assignment: CDR1 SGHNT and CDR2 YYREEE (reference sequence). CDR3 in DNA: TGTGCCAGCAGCTTACAGGGGGTGGATTGGGCAGATACGCAGTATTTT. It encodes CASSLQGVDWADTQYF.

The rearrangement links TRBV23-1 to TRBJ2-2, with D unclear. TRBV23-1 is designated an ORF whose function remains uncertain. The CDR3 runs 14 residues. Trimming cost V 4 bases and J 6 bases, with 12 bases left between them. CDR3 amino acids: CASSPHRHSGELFF. The DNA of the CDR3 is TGCGCCAGCAGTCCGCATCGACATTCCGGGGAGCTGTTTTTT.

Remarks on this clone: Different DNA sequences within this sample yield the same CDR3. The CDR3 reads CASSEDRGLSYEQYF. Written as DNA, the CDR3 is TGTGCCAGCAGTGAAGATAGGGGGTTATCCTACGAGCAGTACTTC. The gene calls are TRBV6-1 and TRBJ2-7; weak D call: TRBD1 (6 bases). The V gene lost 1 base and the J gene lost 1 base, with 11 bases spanning the gap. Germline values: CDR1 MNHNS, CDR2 SASEGT. This CDR3 is built from 15 residues.

This sequence joins TRBV18 and TRBJ2-5; D is perhaps TRBD1 (6 bases). The V gene's germline CDR1 is KGHSH and CDR2 LQKENI. The V gene lost 4 bases and the J gene lost 5 bases, with 17 bases spanning the gap. The CDR3 sequence is 15 residues long. The CDR3 is CASSRGQIEGETQYF. CDR3 coding DNA: TGTGCCAGCTCACGGGGACAAATAGAGGGGGAGACCCAGTACTTC.

The chain links TRBV30 to TRBJ1-4; D gene uncertain. V gave up 2 bases and J gave up 10 bases, with 8 bases separating them. Per the germline V gene, CDR1 is GTSNPN and CDR2 is SVGIG (reference sequence). This CDR3 comprises 11 residues. The CDR3 loop reads CAWSQVSKLFF. The CDR3, as DNA: TGTGCCTGGAGTCAGGTTTCAAAACTGTTTTTT.

V and J are TRBV18 and TRBJ2-3; TRBD1 aligns across 8 bases. Looked up from germline, CDR1 is KGHSH and CDR2 is LQKENI. The CDR3 has 15 amino acids. V trimming: 4 bases; J trimming: 2 bases; junction bases outside the gene matches: 5. The CDR3 sequence: CASSLRTGPTDTQYF. CDR3 sequence (DNA): TGTGCCAGCTCACTACGGACAGGGCCCACAGATACGCAGTATTTT.